This T cell receptor (beta chain) was found in a study of cytomegalovirus exposure and HLA in healthy donors. The study's findings and limits: Three CMV-associated chains were confirmed in vitro to be specific for CMV antigens.

PCR involved 60 Vbeta and 13 Jbeta primers. Original methodology: Unique TCR beta chains numbered around 80 million in a later analysis, with about 9.9 million shared. TCRdb keeps only in-frame clones here, not all; method: immunoSEQ multiplex PCR. The V and J calls and clone size come from that table; D and trimming were worked out from the DNA. The table records roughly 150,000 clones, roughly 80% of them present only once. With respect to this clone: The antigen remains undetermined.

V was trimmed by 3 bases and J by 0 bases, leaving 9 bases between them. Germline CDR1 reads SGDLS; CDR2 reads YYNGEE. The CDR3 loop spans 14 amino acids. The clonotype was recovered from a male donor in good health and CMV-seronegative. Sequencing used PBMCs. V and J are TRBV9 and TRBJ1-1; the D gene is possibly TRBD1 (6 bases). CDR3 region: CASSARTVNTEAFF. The CDR3 coding sequence is TGTGCCAGCAGCGCCCGGACAGTGAACACTGAAGCTTTCTTT.